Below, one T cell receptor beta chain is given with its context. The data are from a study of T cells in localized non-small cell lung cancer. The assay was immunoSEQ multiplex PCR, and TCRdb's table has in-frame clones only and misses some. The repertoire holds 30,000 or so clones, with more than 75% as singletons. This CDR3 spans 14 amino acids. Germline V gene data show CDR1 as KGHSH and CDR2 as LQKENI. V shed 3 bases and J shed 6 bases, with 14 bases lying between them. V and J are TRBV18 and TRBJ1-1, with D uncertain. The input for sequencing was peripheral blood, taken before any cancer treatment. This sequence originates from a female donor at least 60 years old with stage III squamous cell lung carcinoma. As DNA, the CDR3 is TGTGCCAGCTCACCTTTAGCCCGGGAGGCTGAAGCTTTCTTT. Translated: CASSPLAREAEAFF.